The clone carrying this TCR beta chain came up many times. Individuals selected for sequencing had exhibited CD8+CD57+ cell expansion on flow cytometry. This sample stems from a study of CD8+CD57+ T cells in acquired aplastic anemia. CDR3 length equals 18 residues. Germline assignment: CDR1 LNHDA and CDR2 SQIVND (reference sequence). Trimming took 9 bases from V and 1 from J; bases not matched to a gene: 9. Using genomic DNA as the template, TCR beta VDJ and CDR3 profiling was carried out. MiXCR was run by TCRdb on the reads, yielding one entry per CDR3 protein. The data hold 200,000 to 250,000 distinct CDR3 sequences, with 47% observed a single time.

The sample consisted of sorted CD4+, CD8+, or CD8+CD57+ T cells (not recorded which) from PBMCs. V is TRBV19 and J is TRBJ2-2; 15 positions agree with TRBD2. This TCR came from a human donor with aplastic anemia. CDR3 sequence: CASTPGLAGGLNTGELFF. For the CDR3, the DNA is TGTGCCAGCACGCCGGGACTAGCGGGGGGATTGAACACCGGGGAGCTGTTTTTT.